The rows below give T cell receptor beta chains drawn from one sample of a study of T cells in Graves' hyperthyroidism and ophthalmopathy. TCRdb analysed the multiplex PCR reads with MiXCR anew, one entry per CDR3 protein. Among around 360,000 distinct CDR3 sequences listed, over 12% were seen once. Sequencing input: blood. The receptors derive from a woman aged 60-70 years with Graves' ophthalmopathy. Each CDR3 is given with its conserved first and last residue. The D gene is left open where the match is weak. Expanded clones are given a class, and other clones once, few, many or no size at all.

TRBD2	NA	TRBJ2-5	15	TRBV20-1	CSARGLAGGPGTQYF	TGCAGTGCTAGAGGACTAGCGGGAGGGCCGGGGACCCAGTACTTC
TRBD2	few	TRBJ2-1	16	TRBV12-3/TRBV12-4	CASSLRASGISDEQFF	TGTGCCAGCAGTTTAAGGGCTAGCGGGATATCAGATGAGCAGTTCTTC
NA	NA	TRBJ2-7	15	TRBV27	CASSSQGPSTYEQYF	TGTGCCAGCAGTTCCCAGGGGCCATCCACCTACGAGCAGTACTTC
NA	many	TRBJ2-1	16	TRBV28	CASSNLSQGKNNEQFF	TGTGCCAGCAGCAACCTGTCACAGGGTAAAAACAATGAGCAGTTCTTC
TRBD2	many	TRBJ2-7	19	TRBV19	CASSINASPGTSFSYEQYF	TGTGCCAGTAGTATCAATGCCTCCCCAGGGACTAGCTTCTCCTACGAGCAGTACTTC
NA	many	TRBJ1-6	13	TRBV30	CAWSGGGDSPLHF	TGTGCCTGGAGTGGGGGGGGCGATTCACCCCTCCACTTT
NA	NA	TRBJ2-3	15	TRBV12-3/TRBV12-4	CASSPPDQRTDTQYF	TGTGCCAGCAGTCCCCCCGACCAACGCACAGATACGCAGTATTTT
NA	NA	TRBJ2-2	17	TRBV6-2/TRBV6-3	CASSYSRGARGTGELFF	TGTGCCAGCAGTTACTCGAGGGGAGCGAGGGGGACCGGGGAGCTGTTTTTT
NA	many	TRBJ2-5	14	TRBV7-6	CASSYRDKGETQYF	TGTGCCAGCAGCTACAGGGATAAGGGAGAGACCCAGTACTTC
TRBD1	many	TRBJ1-5	16	TRBV2	CASSEAYGTGGQPQHF	TGTGCCAGCAGTGAAGCGTACGGGACAGGGGGTCAGCCCCAGCATTTT
TRBD1	many	TRBJ1-3	14	TRBV6-1	CASKQGVSGNTTYF	TGTGCCAGTAAACAGGGGGTCTCTGGAAACACCACATATTTT
NA	few	TRBJ1-2	13	TRBV27	CASRQAPNYGYTF	TGTGCCAGCCGACAGGCCCCTAACTATGGCTACACCTTC
NA	few	TRBJ1-5	16	TRBV20-1	CSARIKVRDSNQPQHF	TGCAGTGCTAGAATTAAGGTCAGGGATAGCAATCAGCCCCAGCATTTT
TRBD2	NA	TRBJ2-5	16	TRBV18	CASSPPGTRRLETQYF	TGTGCCAGCTCACCTCCCGGGACTAGGAGATTGGAGACCCAGTACTTC
NA	NA	TRBJ2-1	10	TRBV7-9	CASSLYEQFF	TGTGCCAGCAGCTTGTATGAGCAGTTCTTC
NA	few	TRBJ1-4	14	TRBV7-9	CASSLGQANEKLFF	TGTGCCAGCAGCTTAGGGCAGGCTAATGAAAAACTGTTTTTT
TRBD1	NA	TRBJ1-4	13	TRBV29-1	CSVAQGVQEKLFF	TGCAGCGTTGCGCAGGGGGTACAAGAAAAACTGTTTTTT
NA	NA	TRBJ1-2	14	TRBV19	CASSIGGRGNGYTF	TGTGCCAGTAGTATAGGCGGGCGTGGAAATGGCTACACCTTC
NA	NA	TRBJ2-7	12	TRBV20-1	CSATTTSYEQYF	TGCAGTGCTACCACTACTAGTTACGAGCAGTACTTC
NA	few	TRBJ1-5	16	TRBV7-8	CASSLVGRPEVQPQHF	TGTGCCAGCAGCTTAGTCGGGCGGCCCGAGGTTCAGCCCCAGCATTTT
NA	many	TRBJ2-7	13	TRBV7-2	CASSLNKGYEQYF	TGTGCCAGCAGCTTAAACAAGGGGTACGAGCAGTACTTC
TRBD1	NA	TRBJ2-1	18	TRBV5-5	CASSLVVYRGIPYNEQFF	TGTGCCAGCAGCTTGGTGGTCTACAGGGGAATCCCCTACAATGAGCAGTTCTTC
NA	few	TRBJ2-7	13	TRBV14	CASSQGFATEQYF	TGTGCCAGCAGCCAAGGGTTTGCGACCGAGCAGTACTTC
NA	many	TRBJ1-1	13	TRBV28	CASSLSSGREAFF	TGTGCCAGCAGTTTATCCTCGGGACGCGAAGCTTTCTTT
NA	many	TRBJ1-3	15	TRBV30	CAWRKAGDAGNTIYF	TGTGCCTGGAGAAAGGCAGGGGATGCTGGAAACACCATATATTTT